One and the same sample provided the 9 T cell receptor beta chains below, sequenced in a study of shared clonotypes between healthy human individuals. TCRdb keeps only in-frame clones here, not all; method: immunoSEQ multiplex PCR. Among approximately 2,300,000 clones listed, about 90% were seen once. The sample was naive CD4+ T cells from PBMCs. As for subset: CD45RA+ positively selected. The receptors shown here come from a man younger than 35 in good health. Some clones in this sample may be carry-over from other donors' samples.

This sequence joins TRBV27 and TRBJ1-1; no definite D call. The CDR3 totals 14 residues. Trimming left V 4 bases short and J 1 base short, with 10 bases between. CDR1 and CDR2 from the germline V gene are MNHEY and SMNVEV (reference sequence). The CDR3 loop reads CASSSGLRNTEAFF. For the CDR3, the DNA is TGTGCCAGCAGTTCTGGACTCAGGAACACTGAAGCTTTCTTT.

This chain links TRBV19 with TRBJ2-7; 9 positions match TRBD2. V shed 3 bases and J 2 bases; nucleotides not matched to a gene: 2. The CDR3 totals 14 residues. CDR1 is LNHDA and CDR2 is SQIVND in the germline V gene (reference sequence). CDR3 DNA sequence: TGTGCCAGTAGTATGGCTAGCGGGACCTACGAGCAGTACTTC. Its protein is CASSMASGTYEQYF.

This sequence joins TRBV5-1 and TRBJ1-4; maybe TRBD1 (5 bases). CDR1 is SGHRS and CDR2 is YFSETQ in the germline V gene. V lost 0 bases, J lost 7 bases, and 10 bases lay in between. This CDR3 comprises 14 residues. CDR3 sequence reads: CASSLGYGGEKLFF. CDR3 sequence (DNA): TGCGCCAGCAGCTTGGGTTACGGGGGTGAAAAACTGTTTTTT.

The gene calls are TRBV5-5 and TRBJ2-7; D remains ambiguous. With 5 bases removed from V and 6 bases from J, the gap between germline ends came to 9 bases. The CDR3 runs to 11 residues. In germline, CDR1 is SGHKS, CDR2 YYEKEE (reference sequence). CDR3 nucleotide sequence: TGTGCCAGCAGTTACGGGCTCGAGCAGTACTTC. It translates to CASSYGLEQYF.

The CDR3 nucleotides are TGTGCCAGCAGTCGTTCGGGAGGTAATGAGCAGTTCTTC. Encoded protein: CASSRSGGNEQFF. The V and J genes are TRBV6-5 and TRBJ2-1; TRBD2 aligns across 7 bases. V lost 5 bases and J lost 7; bases outside the gene matches: 5. The CDR3 length is 13 residues. Germline values: CDR1 MNHEY, CDR2 SVGAGI.

The chain combines TRBV28 with TRBJ1-2, with unresolved D. The CDR3 extends over 14 amino acids. Deletions cut 4 bases from V and 0 bases from J, with 9 bases between. The germline V gene encodes CDR1 MDHEN and CDR2 SYDVKM. The CDR3 here is CASSWTVTNYGYTF. Here the CDR3 DNA reads TGTGCCAGCAGTTGGACTGTTACTAACTATGGCTACACCTTC.

This chain links TRBV2 with TRBJ2-7; D might be TRBD2 (5 bases). The V gene's germline CDR1 is SNHLY and CDR2 FYNNEI. Trimming left V 7 bases short and J 3 bases short, with 13 bases between. This CDR3 spans 13 amino acids. For the CDR3, the DNA is TGTGCCAGCACCCCACTAGGGAGCTACGAGCAGTACTTC. Protein product: CASTPLGSYEQYF.

This sequence joins TRBV7-8 and TRBJ1-5; TRBD1 agrees at 7 bases. CDR3 length: 16 residues. Losses at the gene ends were 5 bases for V and 3 bases for J; bases not matched to a gene: 10. Germline V gives CDR1 SGHVS, CDR2 FQNEAQ. The CDR3 coding sequence is TGTGCCAGCAGCCCCAGGGACAGTAACTACAATCAGCCCCAGCATTTT. Amino acids: CASSPRDSNYNQPQHF. The full variable domain, completed using reference TRBV7-8 and TRBJ1-5, is GAGVSQSPRYKVAKRGQDVALRCDPISGHVSLFWYQQALGQGPEFLTYFQNEAQLDKSGLPSDRFFAERPEGSVSTLKIQRTQQEDSAVYLCASSPRDSNYNQPQHFGDGTRLSIL.

This rearrangement joins TRBV7-3 to TRBJ2-2; 8 nucleotides match TRBD1. This CDR3 has 15 residues. The ends lost 5 bases at V and 5 bases at J; junction bases unmatched: 7. Germline V CDR1 and CDR2: SGHTA, FQGTGA. The CDR3 protein is CASSLGQGLTGELFF. DNA for the CDR3: TGTGCCAGCAGCCTAGGACAGGGATTGACCGGGGAGCTGTTTTTT.